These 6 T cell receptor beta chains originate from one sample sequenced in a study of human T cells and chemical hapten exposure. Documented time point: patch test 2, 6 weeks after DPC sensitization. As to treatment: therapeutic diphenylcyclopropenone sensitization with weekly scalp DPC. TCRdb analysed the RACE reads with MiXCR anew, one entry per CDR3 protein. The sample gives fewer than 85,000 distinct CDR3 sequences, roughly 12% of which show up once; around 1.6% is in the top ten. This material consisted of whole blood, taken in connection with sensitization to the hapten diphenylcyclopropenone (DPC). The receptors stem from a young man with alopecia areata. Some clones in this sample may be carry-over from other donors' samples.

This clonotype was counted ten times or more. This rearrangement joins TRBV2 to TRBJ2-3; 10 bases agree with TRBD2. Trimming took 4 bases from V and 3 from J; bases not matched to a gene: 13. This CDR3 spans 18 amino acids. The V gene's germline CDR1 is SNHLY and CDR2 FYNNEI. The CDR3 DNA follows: TGTGCCAGCAGTGCCGAGCGGGGGGGTCCCCCCAGTACAGATACGCAGTATTTT. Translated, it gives CASSAERGGPPSTDTQYF.

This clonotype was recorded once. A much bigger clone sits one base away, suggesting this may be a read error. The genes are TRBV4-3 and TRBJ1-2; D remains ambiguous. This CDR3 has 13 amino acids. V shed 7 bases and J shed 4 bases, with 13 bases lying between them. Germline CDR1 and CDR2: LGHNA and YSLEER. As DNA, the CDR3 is TGCGCCAGCATCCAGGTCGGCAGCTATGGCTACACCTTC. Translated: CASIQVGSYGYTF.

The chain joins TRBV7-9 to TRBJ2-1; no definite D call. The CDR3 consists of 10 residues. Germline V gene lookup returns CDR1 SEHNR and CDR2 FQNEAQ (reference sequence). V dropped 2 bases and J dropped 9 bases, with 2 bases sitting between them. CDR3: CASSLIEQFF. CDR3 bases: TGTGCCAGCAGCTTAATTGAGCAGTTCTTC.

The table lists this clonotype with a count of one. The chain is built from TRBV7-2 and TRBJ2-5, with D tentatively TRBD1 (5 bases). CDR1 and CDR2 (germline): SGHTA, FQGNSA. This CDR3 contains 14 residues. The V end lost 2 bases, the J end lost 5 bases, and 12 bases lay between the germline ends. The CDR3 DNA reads TGTGCCAGCAGCTTACCTGGGGCAGAGGAGACCCAGTACTTC. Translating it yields CASSLPGAEETQYF.

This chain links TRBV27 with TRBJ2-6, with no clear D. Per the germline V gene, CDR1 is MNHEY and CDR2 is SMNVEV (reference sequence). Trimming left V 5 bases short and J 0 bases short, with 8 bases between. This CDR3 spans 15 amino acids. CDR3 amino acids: CASSQLSSGANVLTF. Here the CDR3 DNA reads TGTGCCAGCAGTCAACTAAGCTCTGGGGCCAACGTCCTGACTTTC.

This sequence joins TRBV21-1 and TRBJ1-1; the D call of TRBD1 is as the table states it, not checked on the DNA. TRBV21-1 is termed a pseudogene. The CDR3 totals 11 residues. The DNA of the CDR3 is TGTGCCAGCACTCCGGGCCAAGAAGCTTTCTTT. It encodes CASTPGQEAFF.